The 27 T cell receptor beta chains presented below share a single source sample, sequenced in a study of T cell repertoires in cytomegalovirus infection (dated by TCRdb to the late 2010s). Reading the label with the study, this specimen's treatment or condition is: in vitro stimulation with specific CMV peptide epitopes to enrich CMV-specific T cells. These receptors have no identified antigens. Sequencing instrument: Illumina HiSeq 1500. TCRdb reprocessing: public reads trimmed at Q25 with fastp, clones called with MiXCR, in-frame beta chains kept. Rows with one shared CDR3 protein collapse into an entry with the most common genes and DNA. The sample contains some 100,000 distinct CDR3 sequences, roughly 30% of them found a single time. The ten top clones hold about 81% of the sample. The sequences come from CD8+ T cells from cultured PBMCs, collected from culture after CMV antigen stimulation. Receptor source: a human donor in good health (CMV status not recorded). Some clones in this sample may be carry-over from other donors' samples.

This clonotype was counted a few times. The chain combines TRBV12-3 or TRBV12-4 with TRBJ2-3; TRBD1 aligns across 12 bases. This CDR3 is built from 18 residues. V trimming: 5 bases; J trimming: 5 bases; junction bases outside the gene matches: 14. The CDR3 spells CASSGGTGGRGWLDTQYF. CDR3 DNA sequence: TGTGCCAGCAGTGGAGGGACAGGGGGCCGTGGTTGGTTAGATACGCAGTATTTT.

The sample holds many counts of this clonotype. The CDR3 DNA sequence: TGTGCCAGCAGCTTAGTTGGGGGCCGGGAGACCCAGTACTTC. This gives the protein CASSLVGGRETQYF. The rearrangement joins TRBV7-2 to TRBJ2-5, with TRBD1 as a possible D gene (6 bases). V lost 1 base, J lost 5 bases, and 11 bases lay in between. The germline gives CDR1 SGHTA, CDR2 FQGNSA. The CDR3 contains 14 residues.

The CDR3 DNA sequence: TGTGCCAGCAGCTCGTCAACCAACTCTGGAAACACCATATATTTT. Amino acids: CASSSSTNSGNTIYF. The chain couples TRBV7-9 to TRBJ1-3; no reliable D call. Trimming removed 4 bases at V and 0 bases at J, with 10 bases between. The CDR3 spans 15 residues. Germline V gene lookup returns CDR1 SEHNR and CDR2 FQNEAQ (reference sequence). Based on the CDR3 plus reference TRBV7-9 and TRBJ1-3, the full variable domain is DTGVSQNPRHKITKRGQNVTFRCDPISEHNRLYWYRQTLGQGPEFLTYFQNEAQLEKSRLLSDRFSAERPKGSFSTLEIQRTEQGDSAMYLCASSSSTNSGNTIYFGEGSWLTVV.

V is TRBV24-1 and J is TRBJ1-2; D ambiguous. From germline, CDR1 is KGHDR and CDR2 SFDVKD. Trimming left V 3 bases short and J 2 bases short, with 15 bases between. This CDR3 has 16 residues. The CDR3 here is CATSDPSAGGNYGYTF. The CDR3, as DNA: TGTGCCACCAGTGATCCTTCAGCGGGAGGGAACTATGGCTACACCTTC.

The sample holds a few counts of this clonotype. The genes are TRBV12-3 or TRBV12-4 and TRBJ2-5, with D perhaps given as TRBD1 or TRBD2 (5 bases each). The CDR3 is 14 residues long. V lost 6 bases, J lost 1 base, and 12 bases lay in between. The CDR3 nucleotides are TGTGCCAGCAGGCTCGGTGGGGGCCAAGAGACCCAGTACTTC. It codes for CASRLGGGQETQYF.

This clonotype was counted a few times. The chain uses TRBV7-6 and TRBJ2-7; D is possibly TRBD2 (5 bases). The V end lost 1 base, the J end lost 0 bases, and 7 bases lay between the germline ends. The CDR3 length is 14 residues. Germline V gives CDR1 SGHVS, CDR2 FNYEAQ. CDR3 nucleotide sequence: TGTGCCAGCAGCTTAGGCGGAGGCTCCTACGAGCAGTACTTC. As protein: CASSLGGGSYEQYF.

In this sample, this clonotype turned up a few times. This rearrangement joins TRBV7-8 to TRBJ1-6, with D maybe TRBD1 (5 bases). V lost 0 bases to trimming and J lost 7 bases, with 13 bases between them. Germline assignment: CDR1 SGHVS and CDR2 FQNEAQ. CDR3 length: 16 amino acids. The DNA of the CDR3 is TGTGCCAGCAGCTTAGCCGCAGGGTTAAGGAATTCACCCCTCCACTTT. It yields the protein CASSLAAGLRNSPLHF.

This clonotype was seen at least ten times. CDR3 region: CASSLENNQPQHF. The CDR3 DNA sequence: TGTGCCAGCAGCTTAGAAAACAATCAGCCCCAGCATTTT. This sequence joins TRBV7-8 and TRBJ1-5; D unclear. Trimming stripped 1 base from V and 3 bases from J, with 4 bases between. In germline, CDR1 is SGHVS, CDR2 FQNEAQ. The CDR3 contains 13 residues.

This rearrangement joins TRBV7-2 to TRBJ2-3; 7 bases agree with TRBD1. The CDR3 covers 15 residues. Germline V gene data show CDR1 as SGHTA and CDR2 as FQGNSA. Germline trimming cut 3 bases from V and 2 bases from J; bases unmatched to any gene: 5. CDR3 in DNA: TGTGCCAGCAGCTTTGTGGGACAGCCCACAGATACGCAGTATTTT. This sequence encodes CASSFVGQPTDTQYF.

This sequence joins TRBV7-6 and TRBJ1-1; D is uncertain. The V gene's germline CDR1 is SGHVS and CDR2 FNYEAQ. V lost 4 bases and J 4 bases, leaving 7 bases between the germline ends. The CDR3 has 12 residues. CDR3 residues: CASSSDLTEAFF. The CDR3 DNA is TGTGCCAGCAGCTCCGACCTCACTGAAGCTTTCTTT.

The chain carries TRBV2 and TRBJ2-7; D is ambiguous. With 3 bases removed from V and 3 bases from J, the gap between germline ends came to 9 bases. Looked up from germline, CDR1 is SNHLY and CDR2 is FYNNEI. CDR3 length equals 13 residues. The CDR3 here is CASSDVDGYEQYF. In DNA form, the CDR3 reads TGTGCCAGCAGTGACGTGGACGGCTACGAGCAGTACTTC. The complete variable domain, with remaining parts taken from reference TRBV2 and TRBJ2-7, reads EPEVTQTPSHQVTQMGQEVILRCVPISNHLYFYWYRQILGQKVEFLVSFYNNEISEKSEIFDDQFSVERPDGSNFTLKIRSTKLEDSAMYFCASSDVDGYEQYFGPGTRLTVT.

This clonotype appeared a few times. This sequence joins TRBV6-5 and TRBJ2-2; TRBD1 aligns across 8 bases. V was pared by 7 bases and J by 4 bases, with 8 bases of the junction left unmatched. The V gene's germline CDR1 is MNHEY and CDR2 SVGAGI. This CDR3 spans 15 amino acids. Written as DNA, the CDR3 is TGTGCCAGCAACCCGACAGGGGCCGCCACCGGGGAGCTGTTTTTT. Encoded protein: CASNPTGAATGELFF.

This clonotype showed up just a few times. The chain couples TRBV12-3 or TRBV12-4 to TRBJ2-4; perhaps D is TRBD1 or TRBD2 (5 bases each). Trimming removed 6 bases from V and 3 bases from J, with 9 bases in between. The CDR3 consists of 13 residues. Here the CDR3 reads CASSRDGKNIQYF. CDR3 sequence (DNA): TGTGCCAGCAGCCGGGACGGCAAAAACATTCAGTACTTC.

V is TRBV4-3 and J is TRBJ2-7, with a possible D match to TRBD1 (5 bases). This CDR3 contains 15 residues. Germline-derived CDR1 and CDR2 are LGHNA and YSLEER. V lost 0 bases and J lost 5, with 14 bases in between. The CDR3 is CASSQESQGGNEQYF. Written as DNA, the CDR3 is TGCGCCAGCAGCCAAGAGAGTCAGGGTGGGAACGAGCAGTACTTC.

J is TRBJ2-3 and V is TRBV10-3; 10 bases agree with TRBD2. The junction had 6 bases not matched to a gene; V was cut back by 3 bases and J by 6 bases. This CDR3 spans 15 amino acids. Germline V CDR1 and CDR2: ENHRY, SYGVKD. CDR3 DNA sequence: TGTGCCATCAGTGATAGCGGGGGGCTCCTTGATACGCAGTATTTT. Translated: CAISDSGGLLDTQYF.

This clonotype was detected many times. The rearrangement links TRBV12-3 or TRBV12-4 to TRBJ1-3, with D hard to call. The CDR3 has 15 amino acids. V was clipped by 2 bases and J by 0 bases, with 8 bases between them. The CDR3 region is CASSLFRGSGNTIYF. The CDR3 DNA reads as TGTGCCAGCAGTTTATTCCGGGGCTCTGGAAACACCATATATTTT.

This clonotype was found a few times. The rearrangement joins TRBV6-6 to TRBJ1-1, with D hard to call. This CDR3 is 11 amino acids long. Trimming took off 5 bases at V and 4 bases at J, with 5 bases between the two ends. Per germline, CDR1 MNHNY and CDR2 SVGAGI (reference sequence). The CDR3 is CASSSATEAFF. The CDR3 DNA reads as TGTGCCAGCAGTAGTGCCACTGAAGCTTTCTTT.

This sequence joins TRBV12-3 or TRBV12-4 and TRBJ2-1; the D gene could be TRBD1 or TRBD2 (5 bases each). The CDR3 extends over 14 amino acids. V was clipped by 5 bases and J by 7 bases, with 15 bases between them. This CDR3 is CASSLGGGANEQFF. In DNA, the CDR3 is TGTGCCAGCAGTCTGGGTGGGGGAGCAAATGAGCAGTTCTTC.

V gene TRBV15 combines with J gene TRBJ1-3; D is ambiguous. The CDR3 runs 14 residues. Germline CDR1 is LNHNV and CDR2 is YYDKDF (reference sequence). V lost 0 bases and J lost 2, with 5 bases in between. CDR3 amino acids: CATSRDPTGNTIYF. CDR3 nucleotides: TGTGCCACCAGCAGAGATCCTACTGGAAACACCATATATTTT.

This clonotype showed up just once. The chain couples TRBV6-5 to TRBJ1-2, with a weak D call TRBD1 (5 bases). V dropped 5 bases and J dropped 7 bases, with 14 bases sitting between them. In germline, CDR1 is MNHEY, CDR2 SVGAGI. The CDR3 has 13 residues. CDR3 DNA sequence: TGTGCCAGCAGTCCACTGGGGGGTTTTGGCTACACCTTC. Encoded protein: CASSPLGGFGYTF.

This clonotype was detected once. This rearrangement joins TRBV12-3 or TRBV12-4 to TRBJ1-2, with 8 bases identical to TRBD1. CDR3 length: 13 amino acids. Trimming removed 10 bases from V and 4 bases from J; junction bases left unmatched: 8. The CDR3 nucleotides are TGTGCCACGGACAGGGTTTCTCTCTATGGCTACACCTTC. Protein: CATDRVSLYGYTF.

The V and J genes are TRBV19 and TRBJ1-5; 9 positions agree with TRBD1. The V segment lost 6 bases and the J segment 0 bases; nucleotides outside the gene matches: 6. Per the germline V gene, CDR1 is LNHDA and CDR2 is SQIVND (reference sequence). The length of the CDR3 is 16 residues. CDR3 region: CASRPGTGYSNQPQHF. CDR3 nucleotides: TGTGCCAGTAGGCCCGGGACAGGGTATAGCAATCAGCCCCAGCATTTT.

V gene TRBV6-5 combines with J gene TRBJ2-1, with a weak D call TRBD1 (5 bases). Trimming pared 11 bases from V and 0 bases from J, leaving 17 bases between. Per germline, CDR1 MNHEY and CDR2 SVGAGI. The CDR3 sequence is 15 residues long. The DNA for the CDR3 is TGTGCCTCAAAAGGGGCAGGTGTCTCCTACAATGAGCAGTTCTTC. Its translation: CASKGAGVSYNEQFF.

There are a few counts of this clonotype. V gene TRBV6-1 combines with J gene TRBJ2-3; D may correspond to TRBD1 or TRBD2 (5 bases each). Germline CDR1 reads MNHNS; CDR2 reads SASEGT. The CDR3 is 17 amino acids. Trimming left V 5 bases short and J 0 bases short, with 18 bases between. CDR3 sequence reads: CASSPWGSGTSTDTQYF. The CDR3 bases are TGTGCCAGCAGTCCCTGGGGGAGCGGAACAAGCACAGATACGCAGTATTTT.

The chain recombines TRBV27 with TRBJ1-2; D might be TRBD1 (5 bases). CDR3 length equals 13 residues. V lost 10 bases and J 0 bases, leaving 12 bases between the germline ends. CDR1 MNHEY and CDR2 SMNVEV come from the germline V gene (reference sequence). The CDR3 spells CAIRDETNYGYTF. The CDR3 DNA follows: TGTGCCATCCGGGACGAAACTAACTATGGCTACACCTTC.

The chain has TRBV4-1 and TRBJ1-6; 9 nucleotides match TRBD1. This CDR3 spans 15 amino acids. The V gene end was trimmed by 3 bases and the J gene end by 9 bases; junction bases not matched to a gene: 6. Germline CDR1 and CDR2: MGHRA and YSYEKL. DNA for the CDR3: TGCGCCAGCAGCCACGTACAGGGGGCGGGTTCACCCCTCCACTTT. The encoded protein is CASSHVQGAGSPLHF.

The rearrangement joins TRBV27 to TRBJ1-2, with D possibly matching TRBD1 (6 bases). The CDR3 is made up of 17 amino acids. Germline-derived CDR1 and CDR2 are MNHEY and SMNVEV (reference sequence). Trimming removed 2 bases at V and 7 bases at J, with 23 bases between. CDR3 sequence: CASSLRAGDFLSSGYTF. The CDR3 coding sequence is TGTGCCAGCAGTTTAAGGGCAGGGGACTTTTTAAGTTCTGGCTACACCTTC.